This entry features one T cell receptor (beta chain) sequence. Its cognate antigen is unknown. The data derive from a study of long-term antiretroviral therapy in people with HIV. Study background: Collection of the earliest samples took place about a decade ahead of the 2015 immediate-ART recommendation. Study observations and caveats: Pre-ART-expanded clones dominated the repertoire at all time points. HIV repertoire CDR3 lengths ranged less widely than those of controls.

The germline CDR1 and CDR2 sequences are LGHNT and FRNRAP. V lost 5 bases to trimming and J lost 6 bases, with 14 bases between them. The CDR3 totals 14 residues. Assay version v3.0 of immunoSEQ was used, and it was run at survey level. The method was immunoSEQ multiplex PCR; TCRdb's version includes in-frame clones alone and lacks a portion of them. The sample lists approximately 15,000 clones, over 75% occurring once. This TCR derives from a man aged 40-55 years with HIV. V and J are TRBV12-5 and TRBJ1-5; D ambiguous. This material consisted of unsorted PBMCs, taken 6.2 years after starting antiretroviral therapy. The DNA of the CDR3 is TGTGCTAGTGGTAGCGGCGGGGTTACTCAGCCCCAGCATTTT. Translation gives CASGSGGVTQPQHF.